These 32 T cell receptor beta chains were sequenced from one sample in a study of blood T cell repertoires in COVID-19. Only in-frame clones appear in the TCRdb table, and some are missing; sequencing was by immunoSEQ multiplex PCR. The sample includes about 110,000 clones, 65% to 80% of them seen just once. Input material: peripheral blood. All receptors come from a human donor with acute or convalescent COVID-19. The donor label of this sample is uncertain.

The chain employs TRBV15 and TRBJ1-2; 8 bases fit TRBD1. Per germline, CDR1 LNHNV and CDR2 YYDKDF (reference sequence). The V segment lost 4 bases and the J segment 7 bases; nucleotides outside the gene matches: 8. The CDR3 extends over 14 amino acids. CDR3 nucleotides: TGTGCCACCAGCATAAGCGGACAGGGTCTTGGCTACACCTTC. The encoded protein is CATSISGQGLGYTF.

This clone came up many times. The chain carries TRBV4-2 and TRBJ1-2; no reliable D call. The ends were cut back, 0 bases at V and 8 bases at J, with 16 bases in the middle. CDR1 LGHNA and CDR2 YNFKEQ come from the germline V gene. This CDR3 region has 15 residues. CDR3 DNA: TGTGCCAGCAGCCAAGATCTAAATCGGAACGGGGGCTACACCTTC. This encodes CASSQDLNRNGGYTF.

For the CDR3, the DNA is TGTGCCAGCAAGTTTATCGGGGAGGTGAACACTGAAGCTTTCTTT. Translating it yields CASKFIGEVNTEAFF. The chain uses TRBV27 and TRBJ1-1; D gene unclear. Trimming took off 7 bases at V and 0 bases at J, with 15 bases between the two ends. Germline V CDR1 and CDR2: MNHEY, SMNVEV (reference sequence). The CDR3 has 15 residues.

The gene calls are TRBV6-1 and TRBJ2-7; 8 nucleotides align to TRBD1. The CDR3 has 15 residues. V was pared by 1 base and J by 7 bases, with 9 bases of the junction left unmatched. Looked up from germline, CDR1 is MNHNS and CDR2 is SASEGT. The CDR3 protein is CASSEERTGIGEQYV. DNA of the CDR3: TGTGCCAGCAGTGAAGAGAGGACAGGGATAGGAGAGCAGTACGTC.

The V and J genes are TRBV28 and TRBJ1-3; D unresolved. The V gene lost 3 bases and the J gene lost 1 base, with 10 bases spanning the gap. Per the germline V gene, CDR1 is MDHEN and CDR2 is SYDVKM. This CDR3 region has 15 residues. Written as DNA, the CDR3 is TGTGCCAGCAGTTTGGTTCTAAGATCTGGAAACACCATATATTTT. This encodes CASSLVLRSGNTIYF.

This clone has only a few counts. The rearrangement uses TRBV5-1 and TRBJ1-4; D is undetermined. Germline values: CDR1 SGHRS, CDR2 YFSETQ. V lost 1 base and J 2 bases, leaving 6 bases between the germline ends. CDR3 length: 14 residues. The CDR3 loop is CASSLWPTNEKLFF. As DNA, the CDR3 is TGCGCCAGCAGCTTGTGGCCTACTAATGAAAAACTGTTTTTT. The complete variable domain, with remaining parts taken from reference TRBV5-1 and TRBJ1-4, reads KAGVTQTPRYLIKTRGQQVTLSCSPISGHRSVSWYQQTPGQGLQFLFEYFSETQRNKGNFPGRFSGRQFSNSRSEMNVSTLELGDSALYLCASSLWPTNEKLFFGSGTQLSVL.

The genes are TRBV4-1 and TRBJ2-7, with a tentative D call TRBD1 (5 bases). The V gene lost 1 base and the J gene lost 3 bases, with 13 bases spanning the gap. Per the germline V gene, CDR1 is MGHRA and CDR2 is YSYEKL. This CDR3 comprises 15 residues. CDR3 sequence reads: CASSQAGQGSYEQYF. The CDR3 DNA is TGCGCCAGCAGCCAAGCCGGACAAGGAAGCTACGAGCAGTACTTC.

This clone appeared a few times. This chain connects TRBV19 to TRBJ1-1; weak D call: TRBD1 (6 bases). Germline CDR1 LNHDA, CDR2 SQIVND (reference sequence). This CDR3 is built from 14 residues. Trimming removed 5 bases from V and 6 bases from J, with 16 bases in between. The CDR3 sequence is CASSQGWGQAEAFF. DNA for the CDR3: TGTGCCAGTAGTCAAGGGTGGGGGCAGGCTGAAGCTTTCTTT.

This chain joins TRBV10-2 and TRBJ2-3; D unresolved. The germline V gene encodes CDR1 WSHSY and CDR2 SAAADI. The CDR3 is 14 residues long. V lost 3 bases, J lost 2 bases, and 9 bases lay in between. The DNA for the CDR3 is TGCGCCAGCAGTGACCCAGGAATCACAGATACGCAGTATTTT. Encoded protein: CASSDPGITDTQYF.

This clone turned up a few times. The rearrangement joins TRBV6-1 to TRBJ2-3, with TRBD2 matching 13 bases. The junction had 8 bases not matched to a gene; V was cut back by 3 bases and J by 5 bases. CDR3 length: 17 residues. Germline V gives CDR1 MNHNS, CDR2 SASEGT. The CDR3 DNA reads TGTGCCAGCAGTGATTGGGGAGGGACTAGCGGGGTAGATACGCAGTATTTT. Translation gives CASSDWGGTSGVDTQYF.

V and J are TRBV9 and TRBJ1-2, with D hard to call. The germline V and J ends were trimmed by 4 bases and 8 bases, with 9 bases remaining between them. CDR3 length: 11 residues. Germline lookup yields CDR1 SGDLS and CDR2 YYNGEE. In DNA, the CDR3 is TGTGCCAGCAGCCCCGGGAGAGGCTACACCTTC. It translates to CASSPGRGYTF.

The rearrangement uses TRBV7-9 and TRBJ2-5; 8 positions agree with TRBD1. The V gene's germline CDR1 is SEHNR and CDR2 FQNEAQ (reference sequence). The CDR3 contains 13 residues. V trimming: 3 bases; J trimming: 5 bases; junction bases outside the gene matches: 2. Here the CDR3 reads CASSLDREETQYF. The CDR3 region has the DNA TGTGCCAGCAGCTTGGACAGGGAGGAGACCCAGTACTTC. Supplemented by reference TRBV7-9 and TRBJ2-5, the full variable domain reads DTGVSQNPRHKITKRGQNVTFRCDPISEHNRLYWYRQTLGQGPEFLTYFQNEAQLEKSRLLSDRFSAERPKGSFSTLEIQRTEQGDSAMYLCASSLDREETQYFGPGTRLLVL.

The chain has TRBV7-8 and TRBJ1-2, with D perhaps TRBD1 (5 bases). V gave up 1 base and J gave up 7 bases, with 10 bases separating them. There are 13 residues in the CDR3. In germline, CDR1 is SGHVS, CDR2 FQNEAQ. CDR3 DNA: TGTGCCAGCAGCTTAGTAGGGGAGGGTGGCTACACCTTC. Translation: CASSLVGEGGYTF.

This clone is a singleton in its sample. The chain is built from TRBV7-8 and TRBJ1-5, with TRBD1 matching 7 bases. CDR1 SGHVS and CDR2 FQNEAQ come from the germline V gene. This CDR3 has 18 amino acids. The junction had 11 bases not matched to a gene; V was cut back by 1 base and J by 2 bases. The CDR3 here is CASSLGLRGRNGNQPQHF. The CDR3 DNA reads as TGTGCCAGCAGCTTAGGCTTGAGGGGGCGCAACGGCAATCAGCCCCAGCATTTT.

V usage is TRBV3-1 (or the pseudogene TRBV3-2) and J usage is TRBJ2-5, with D perhaps TRBD2 (6 bases). The CDR3 is made up of 15 amino acids. The V gene's germline CDR1 is LGHDT and CDR2 YNNKEL (reference sequence). V lost 5 bases, J lost 5 bases, and 18 bases lay in between. The CDR3 here is CASSSGGFSWETQYF. As DNA, the CDR3 is TGTGCCAGCAGCTCCGGAGGGTTCTCGTGGGAGACCCAGTACTTC.

This chain connects TRBV11-2 to TRBJ2-7; D is unresolved. The ends were cut back, 2 bases at V and 2 bases at J, with 13 bases in the middle. Per the germline V gene, CDR1 is SGHAT and CDR2 is FQNNGV. The CDR3 covers 15 residues. CDR3 sequence reads: CASSLMPGPAYEQYF. In DNA form, the CDR3 reads TGTGCCAGCAGCTTAATGCCGGGTCCGGCCTACGAGCAGTACTTC.

This clone was detected many times. This chain links TRBV19 with TRBJ1-1; D is perhaps TRBD1 (5 bases). The CDR3 sequence is 14 residues long. V dropped 6 bases and J dropped 9 bases, with 20 bases sitting between them. CDR1 and CDR2 from the germline V gene are LNHDA and SQIVND (reference sequence). The CDR3 DNA is TGTGCCAGTAGGAATGATGACAGCGCAGCACAAGCTTTCTTT. It specifies CASRNDDSAAQAFF.

This clone was picked up one time. The chain uses TRBV30 and TRBJ2-3, with 9 bases lining up with TRBD2. This CDR3 region has 16 residues. Germline assignment: CDR1 GTSNPN and CDR2 SVGIG (reference sequence). V trimming: 0 bases; J trimming: 7 bases; junction bases outside the gene matches: 11. CDR3 nucleotide sequence: TGTGCCTGGAGTGTATGGCGGCGGGGGGGGTTTTATACGCAGTATTTT. Its protein product is CAWSVWRRGGFYTQYF.

This chain connects TRBV28 to TRBJ2-5, with TRBD2 identical over 10 bases. The J segment lost 1 base and the V segment lost 5 bases, leaving 10 bases of the junction unmatched. This CDR3 has 17 residues. CDR1 is MDHEN and CDR2 is SYDVKM in the germline V gene. The CDR3 DNA reads as TGTGCCAGCAGTCTCCTTGGGGTAGCGGGGGGCCAAGAGACCCAGTACTTC. This sequence encodes CASSLLGVAGGQETQYF.

The genes are TRBV7-9 and TRBJ2-2; D not resolved. V lost 2 bases and J lost 3, with 10 bases in between. Germline assignment: CDR1 SEHNR and CDR2 FQNEAQ (reference sequence). The CDR3 runs 15 residues. CDR3: CASSLILYYTGELFF. For the CDR3, the DNA is TGTGCCAGCAGCTTAATTCTGTACTACACCGGGGAGCTGTTTTTT.

This chain's CDR3 is CASSQRGDYYEQYV. The CDR3, as DNA: TGTGCCAGCAGCCAACGAGGGGACTACTACGAGCAGTACGTC. The rearrangement uses TRBV28 and TRBJ2-7; the match to TRBD2 covers 7 bases. The trim removed 6 bases at V and 3 bases at J, leaving 8 bases unmatched. This CDR3 is built from 14 residues. CDR1 and CDR2 from the germline V gene are MDHEN and SYDVKM.

J is TRBJ2-1 and V is TRBV10-3, with 8 bases aligning to TRBD1. Germline values: CDR1 ENHRY, CDR2 SYGVKD. Trimming removed 6 bases from V and 6 bases from J; junction bases left unmatched: 10. There are 15 residues in the CDR3. Here the CDR3 reads CAIRGLDRASNEQFF. In nucleotides, the CDR3 is TGTGCCATCAGGGGTTTGGACAGGGCCTCCAATGAGCAGTTCTTC.

V is TRBV30 and J is TRBJ1-4; D possibly corresponds to TRBD1 (6 bases). Germline V gives CDR1 GTSNPN, CDR2 SVGIG (reference sequence). The CDR3 runs to 15 residues. Trimming pared 3 bases from V and 8 bases from J, leaving 19 bases between. In nucleotides, the CDR3 is TGTGCCTGGAGCCACATCAGGGGAGAAGGAGAAAAACTGTTTTTT. Protein sequence: CAWSHIRGEGEKLFF.

The V gene is TRBV9, the J gene TRBJ2-1; 15 bases map to TRBD2. Germline lookup yields CDR1 SGDLS and CDR2 YYNGEE. The junction had 7 bases not matched to a gene; V was cut back by 5 bases and J by 13 bases. There are 14 residues in the CDR3. As DNA, the CDR3 is TGTGCCAGCAGTTCCCGGACTAGCGGGGGGGCCCAGTTCTTC. It translates to CASSSRTSGGAQFF.

V usage is TRBV4-2 and J usage is TRBJ2-2; 9 bases map to TRBD1. In germline, CDR1 is LGHNA, CDR2 YNFKEQ. V lost 4 bases and J lost 7; bases outside the gene matches: 10. The CDR3 has 16 residues. The CDR3 DNA is TGTGCCAGCAGCCTTGGACAGGGGCGAAAAAGCGGGGAGCTGTTTTTT. Encoded protein: CASSLGQGRKSGELFF.

This chain joins TRBV6-1 and TRBJ1-6; D is ambiguous. The CDR3 loop spans 16 amino acids. CDR1 is MNHNS and CDR2 is SASEGT in the germline V gene. V was shortened by 4 bases and J by 7 bases, with 17 bases between the two germline ends. The chain's CDR3 is CASSVFGQKNNSPLHF. The CDR3 DNA reads as TGTGCCAGCAGTGTGTTTGGGCAGAAGAACAATTCACCCCTCCACTTT.

In this sample, this clone turned up once. The genes are TRBV30 and TRBJ1-3; 8 bases match TRBD1. CDR1 and CDR2 from the germline V gene are GTSNPN and SVGIG (reference sequence). The CDR3 totals 14 residues. Trimming cost V 3 bases and J 7 bases; bases outside gene matches: 8. The CDR3 is CAWSGQGEVNTIYF. The CDR3 bases are TGTGCCTGGAGCGGACAGGGCGAGGTGAACACCATATATTTT.

This chain connects TRBV29-1 to TRBJ2-1; 13 bases line up with TRBD2. The germline V gene has CDR1 SQVTM and CDR2 ANQGSEA. The V gene end was trimmed by 6 bases and the J gene end by 9 bases; junction bases not matched to a gene: 8. There are 14 residues in the CDR3. In DNA form, the CDR3 reads TGCAGCGTCAGACTAGCGGGGGGCCTCAGTGAGCAGTTCTTC. Its translation: CSVRLAGGLSEQFF.

This chain connects TRBV7-3 to TRBJ2-1; TRBD2 matches 7 bases. Unmatched junction bases numbered 13, after V lost 6 bases and J lost 8 bases. CDR1 is SGHTA, CDR2 FQGTGA, per germline. CDR3 length equals 15 residues. Here the CDR3 reads CASSKSRGLRDEQFF. As DNA, the CDR3 is TGTGCCAGCAGTAAATCGCGGGGACTACGGGATGAGCAGTTCTTC.

This clone was observed a handful of times. The V gene is TRBV2, the J gene TRBJ2-1; TRBD2 agrees at 14 bases. The trim removed 0 bases at V and 6 bases at J, leaving 10 bases unmatched. Germline values: CDR1 SNHLY, CDR2 FYNNEI. The CDR3 loop spans 19 amino acids. DNA of the CDR3: TGTGCCAGCAGTGAAGCGCTTCGAGTGGGACTAGCGGGGGCCAATGAGCAGTTCTTC. As protein: CASSEALRVGLAGANEQFF.

This sequence joins TRBV5-1 and TRBJ1-1, with D possibly being TRBD1 (5 bases). Germline values: CDR1 SGHRS, CDR2 YFSETQ. With 4 bases removed from V and 4 bases from J, the gap between germline ends came to 14 bases. This CDR3 comprises 14 residues. DNA of the CDR3: TGCGCCAGCAGCGTTTCACAGGTGAGCACTGAAGCTTTCTTT. Its protein product is CASSVSQVSTEAFF. The full variable domain, rest sourced from reference TRBV5-1 and TRBJ1-1, is KAGVTQTPRYLIKTRGQQVTLSCSPISGHRSVSWYQQTPGQGLQFLFEYFSETQRNKGNFPGRFSGRQFSNSRSEMNVSTLELGDSALYLCASSVSQVSTEAFFGQGTRLTVV.

The chain employs TRBV7-8 and TRBJ2-5, with 8 positions matching TRBD2. Looked up from germline, CDR1 is SGHVS and CDR2 is FQNEAQ. The CDR3 contains 17 residues. V trimming: 7 bases; J trimming: 4 bases; junction bases outside the gene matches: 17. The CDR3 loop is CASILRRLAGQRETQYF. CDR3 DNA sequence: TGTGCCAGCATCCTACGGAGGCTAGCGGGTCAGCGAGAGACCCAGTACTTC.